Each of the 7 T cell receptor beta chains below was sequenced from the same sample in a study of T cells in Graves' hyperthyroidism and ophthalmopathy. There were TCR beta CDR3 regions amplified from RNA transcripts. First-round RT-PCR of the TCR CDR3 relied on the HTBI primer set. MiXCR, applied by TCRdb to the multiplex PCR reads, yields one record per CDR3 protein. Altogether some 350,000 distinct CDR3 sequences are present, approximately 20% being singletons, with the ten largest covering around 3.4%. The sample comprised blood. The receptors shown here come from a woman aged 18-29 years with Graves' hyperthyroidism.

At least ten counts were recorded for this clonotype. CDR3 protein: CASARRHGNQPQHF. The CDR3 DNA sequence: TGTGCCAGCGCCCGACGACATGGCAATCAGCCCCAGCATTTT. The chain combines TRBV6-1 with TRBJ1-5; no firm D call. The CDR3 extends over 14 amino acids. V lost 8 bases and J lost 2, with 13 bases in between. In germline, CDR1 is MNHNS, CDR2 SASEGT.

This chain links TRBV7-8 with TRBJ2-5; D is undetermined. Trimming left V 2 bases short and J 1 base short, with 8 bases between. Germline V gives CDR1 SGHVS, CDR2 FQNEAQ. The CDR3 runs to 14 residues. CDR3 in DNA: TGTGCCAGCAGCTTAAGGCGGACCCAAGAGACCCAGTACTTC. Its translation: CASSLRRTQETQYF.

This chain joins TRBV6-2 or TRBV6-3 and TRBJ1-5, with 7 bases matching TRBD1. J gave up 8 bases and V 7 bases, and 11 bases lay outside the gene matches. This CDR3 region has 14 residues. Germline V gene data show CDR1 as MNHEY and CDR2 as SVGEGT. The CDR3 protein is CASKEGAGVKPQHF. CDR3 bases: TGTGCCAGCAAGGAGGGGGCAGGGGTCAAGCCCCAGCATTTT.

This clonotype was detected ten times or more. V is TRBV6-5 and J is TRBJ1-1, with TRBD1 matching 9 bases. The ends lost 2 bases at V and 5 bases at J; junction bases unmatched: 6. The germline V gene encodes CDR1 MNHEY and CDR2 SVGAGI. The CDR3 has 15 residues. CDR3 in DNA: TGTGCCAGCAGTTACCGGGACAGGGTGGGGACTGAAGCTTTCTTT. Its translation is CASSYRDRVGTEAFF.

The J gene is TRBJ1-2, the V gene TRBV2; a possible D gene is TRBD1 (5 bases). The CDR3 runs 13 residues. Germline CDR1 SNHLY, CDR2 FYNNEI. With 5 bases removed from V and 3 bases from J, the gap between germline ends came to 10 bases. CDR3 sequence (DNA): TGTGCCAGCAGTCGGGGGGTTGACTATGGCTACACCTTC. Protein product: CASSRGVDYGYTF.

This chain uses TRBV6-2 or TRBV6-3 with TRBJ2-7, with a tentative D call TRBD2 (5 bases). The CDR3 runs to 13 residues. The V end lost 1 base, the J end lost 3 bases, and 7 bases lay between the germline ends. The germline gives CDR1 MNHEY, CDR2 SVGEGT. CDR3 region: CASSYWTDYEQYF. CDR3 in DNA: TGTGCCAGCAGTTACTGGACTGACTACGAGCAGTACTTC.

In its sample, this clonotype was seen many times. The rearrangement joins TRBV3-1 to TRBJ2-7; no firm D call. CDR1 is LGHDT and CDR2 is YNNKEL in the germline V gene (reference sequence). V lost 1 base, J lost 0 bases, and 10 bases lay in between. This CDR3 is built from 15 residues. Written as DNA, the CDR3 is TGTGCCAGCAGCCAAGGGTTAGAACGCTCCTACGAGCAGTACTTC. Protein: CASSQGLERSYEQYF.